A single sample is the source of the 25 T cell receptor beta chains below, sequenced in a study of CD8+ T cells in alopecia areata. As for treatment: oral pan-JAK inhibitor, 5-10 mg twice daily. RNA, once extracted, was reverse transcribed into cDNA for use as the sequencing template. TCRdb's table, derived via immunoSEQ multiplex PCR, lists solely in-frame clones and lacks some. The table includes about 140,000 clones, 75% to 85% detected once. The source material was CD8+ T cells sorted from blood, sampled at week 4, from a patient treated with tofacitinib. The receptors stem from a human donor with alopecia areata.

The chain links TRBV10-3 to TRBJ2-2; TRBD1 agrees at 10 bases. CDR3 length equals 12 residues. Trimming removed 8 bases from V and 6 bases from J; junction bases left unmatched: 0. The germline V gene has CDR1 ENHRY and CDR2 SYGVKD. The CDR3 coding sequence is TGTGCCATCGGGACAGGGGCCGGGGAGCTGTTTTTT. Protein: CAIGTGAGELFF.

The rearrangement uses TRBV7-6 and TRBJ2-1; 12 nucleotides line up with TRBD2. The germline gives CDR1 SGHVS, CDR2 FNYEAQ. V trimming: 3 bases; J trimming: 8 bases; junction bases outside the gene matches: 2. CDR3 size: 14 residues. This CDR3 reads CASSLTSGGHEQFF. In nucleotides, the CDR3 is TGTGCCAGCAGCTTGACTAGCGGGGGCCATGAGCAGTTCTTC.

V usage is TRBV7-9 and J usage is TRBJ1-5; D is possibly TRBD1 (6 bases). CDR1 and CDR2 from the germline V gene are SEHNR and FQNEAQ (reference sequence). V was pared by 4 bases and J by 7 bases, with 14 bases between. The CDR3 is 14 residues long. In DNA form, the CDR3 reads TGTGCCAGCAGCTCTGGGGGCGCGGGGCAGCCCCAGCATTTT. Residues: CASSSGGAGQPQHF.

The rearrangement uses TRBV7-9 and TRBJ1-1; no clear D. The V gene's germline CDR1 is SEHNR and CDR2 FQNEAQ (reference sequence). V lost 3 bases and J lost 3, with 5 bases in between. This CDR3 spans 12 amino acids. The CDR3 sequence is CASSLRYTEAFF. CDR3 bases: TGTGCCAGCAGCTTGCGGTACACTGAAGCTTTCTTT.

V and J are TRBV4-3 and TRBJ2-3; 14 bases are a match to TRBD2. In germline, CDR1 is LGHNA, CDR2 YSLEER. The CDR3 length is 16 residues. Trimming cost V 3 bases and J 6 bases; bases outside gene matches: 5. The CDR3, as DNA: TGCGCCAGCAGCCACGGGGGACTAGCGGGGGTGGATACGCAGTATTTT. Its protein product is CASSHGGLAGVDTQYF.

This chain joins TRBV5-4 and TRBJ2-7, with 10 bases matching TRBD2. The CDR3 runs to 16 residues. V trimming: 0 bases; J trimming: 2 bases; junction bases outside the gene matches: 5. The germline CDR1 and CDR2 sequences are SGHNT and YYREEE (reference sequence). CDR3 DNA: TGTGCCAGCAGCTTGGTTAGCGGGGGGACCGCCTACGAGCAGTACTTC. Translated, it gives CASSLVSGGTAYEQYF.

The gene calls are TRBV5-1 and TRBJ1-1; 10 bases align to TRBD1. This CDR3 spans 13 amino acids. Germline loops: CDR1 SGHRS, CDR2 YFSETQ. The V and J ends lost 5 bases and 4 bases, in that order; junction bases with no gene match: 2. The CDR3 protein is CASSRTGGTEAFF. Here the CDR3 DNA reads TGCGCCAGCAGTAGGACAGGGGGCACTGAAGCTTTCTTT.

This chain connects TRBV27 to TRBJ2-7; D is ambiguous. The germline gives CDR1 MNHEY, CDR2 SMNVEV (reference sequence). The ends were cut back, 1 base at V and 3 bases at J, with 7 bases in the middle. This CDR3 region has 13 residues. The CDR3 loop reads CASSLWGGYEQYF. The DNA for the CDR3 is TGTGCCAGCAGTTTATGGGGTGGCTACGAGCAGTACTTC.

CDR3 DNA: TGTGCCAGCAGCTTAGTACAGTACGAGCAGTACTTC. Amino acid sequence: CASSLVQYEQYF. The chain joins TRBV7-9 to TRBJ2-7; D uncertain. The germline V gene has CDR1 SEHNR and CDR2 FQNEAQ (reference sequence). CDR3 size: 12 residues. Deletions cut 1 base from V and 4 bases from J, with 5 bases between.

The chain is built from TRBV7-9 and TRBJ2-7; D ambiguous. Trimming took off 2 bases at V and 6 bases at J, with 8 bases between the two ends. The CDR3 is made up of 12 amino acids. Per the germline V gene, CDR1 is SEHNR and CDR2 is FQNEAQ (reference sequence). The CDR3 is CASSLRQTEQYF. The CDR3 DNA sequence: TGTGCCAGCAGCTTACGCCAGACCGAGCAGTACTTC.

CDR3 region: CSATDGRQETQYF. The CDR3 DNA is TGCAGCGCCACGGACGGTCGGCAAGAGACCCAGTACTTC. The chain couples TRBV29-1 to TRBJ2-5; the D is unclear. The CDR3 is 13 amino acids. Trimming left V 7 bases short and J 2 bases short, with 14 bases between. From germline, CDR1 is SQVTM and CDR2 ANQGSEA.

The genes are TRBV15 and TRBJ2-1, with a tentative D call TRBD1 (6 bases). V gave up 5 bases and J gave up 5 bases, with 16 bases separating them. CDR1 is LNHNV and CDR2 is YYDKDF in the germline V gene (reference sequence). The CDR3 extends over 15 amino acids. CDR3 in amino acids: CATSGGPPNHNEQFF. CDR3 coding DNA: TGTGCCACCAGCGGGGGCCCTCCTAACCACAATGAGCAGTTCTTC.

This chain uses TRBV7-8 with TRBJ2-1; 8 bases line up with TRBD1. The J segment lost 6 bases and the V segment lost 1 base, leaving 2 bases of the junction unmatched. Germline CDR1 SGHVS, CDR2 FQNEAQ. The CDR3 contains 14 residues. The CDR3 protein is CASSLGDRTNEQFF. In DNA, the CDR3 is TGTGCCAGCAGCTTAGGGGACAGGACCAATGAGCAGTTCTTC.

This rearrangement joins TRBV7-9 to TRBJ2-4; 7 bases align to TRBD2. Germline CDR1 SEHNR, CDR2 FQNEAQ (reference sequence). The CDR3 length is 18 residues. The junction had 9 bases not matched to a gene; V was cut back by 1 base and J by 0 bases. The CDR3 DNA reads as TGTGCCAGCAGCTTAGGGCAGGTCGGCGGGAGAGCCAAAAACATTCAGTACTTC. Encoded protein: CASSLGQVGGRAKNIQYF.

The chain uses TRBV12-5 and TRBJ2-6; no definite D call. Germline V gives CDR1 LGHNT, CDR2 FRNRAP. Trimming pared 6 bases from V and 0 bases from J, leaving 12 bases between. The CDR3 length is 16 residues. CDR3 protein: CASGPNWNSGANVLTF. CDR3 nucleotide sequence: TGTGCTAGTGGCCCAAACTGGAACTCTGGGGCCAACGTCCTGACTTTC.

The rearrangement links TRBV5-6 to TRBJ1-1; no reliable D call. V lost 9 bases and J lost 1, with 13 bases in between. CDR3 length: 13 amino acids. Germline V gene data show CDR1 as SGHDT and CDR2 as YYEEEE. CDR3 amino acids: CATAGSGNTEAFF. In nucleotides, the CDR3 is TGTGCCACCGCCGGCTCGGGGAACACTGAAGCTTTCTTT.

This sequence joins TRBV27 and TRBJ2-5; unclear D gene. The DNA matches TRBJ2-7 better at its end, which makes the J call doubtful. The V gene's germline CDR1 is MNHEY and CDR2 SMNVEV (reference sequence). The CDR3 runs to 13 residues. As DNA, the CDR3 is TGTGCCAGCAGTTTAGGCCTCACCTACGAGCAGTACTTC. Translated, it gives CASSLGLTYEQYF.

The chain is built from TRBV4-1 and TRBJ1-4; D may be TRBD1 (6 bases). Trimming stripped 1 base from V and 8 bases from J, with 14 bases between. The germline CDR1 and CDR2 sequences are MGHRA and YSYEKL. The CDR3 contains 15 residues. CDR3 protein: CASSQVTGPAEKLFF. Written as DNA, the CDR3 is TGCGCCAGCAGCCAAGTGACAGGACCAGCAGAAAAACTGTTTTTT.

This clone was observed once. The J gene is TRBJ2-1, the V gene TRBV2; the D gene is possibly TRBD2 (5 bases). V was cut by 6 bases and J by 8 bases, with 11 bases left in between. The CDR3 runs to 12 residues. Looked up from germline, CDR1 is SNHLY and CDR2 is FYNNEI. CDR3 loop: CASRPYGDEQFF. CDR3 coding DNA: TGTGCCAGCAGACCATACGGGGATGAGCAGTTCTTC. Using reference TRBV2 and TRBJ2-1 for the parts outside the CDR3, the full variable domain is EPEVTQTPSHQVTQMGQEVILRCVPISNHLYFYWYRQILGQKVEFLVSFYNNEISEKSEIFDDQFSVERPDGSNFTLKIRSTKLEDSAMYFCASRPYGDEQFFGPGTRLTVL.

V gene TRBV6-5 combines with J gene TRBJ2-5, with 11 nucleotides matching TRBD2. The J call may be in error: the DNA end matches TRBJ2-7 better. Looked up from germline, CDR1 is MNHEY and CDR2 is SVGAGI. The CDR3 has 14 amino acids. CDR3 nucleotide sequence: TGTGCCAGCAGGTTGACTAGCGGGGACCACGAGCAGTACTTC. This gives the protein CASRLTSGDHEQYF.

The V call is TRBV7-9, the J call TRBJ2-5, with 11 bases fitting TRBD2. The closer fit of TRBJ2-7 to the DNA end suggests the J call may be wrong. Looked up from germline, CDR1 is SEHNR and CDR2 is FQNEAQ (reference sequence). The CDR3 consists of 15 residues. For the CDR3, the DNA is TGTGCCAGCAGCGAAAGACTAGCGGGGCTTCGCGAGCAGTACTTC. This sequence encodes CASSERLAGLREQYF.

The CDR3 is CASSTVAGELFF. Written as DNA, the CDR3 is TGTGCCAGTAGTACGGTGGCCGGGGAGCTGTTTTTT. This chain joins TRBV19 and TRBJ2-2; no clear D gene. V was clipped by 4 bases and J by 6 bases, with 6 bases between them. Germline CDR1 and CDR2: LNHDA and SQIVND (reference sequence). CDR3 length: 12 amino acids. The whole variable domain, remainder taken from reference TRBV19 and TRBJ2-2, is DGGITQSPKYLFRKEGQNVTLSCEQNLNHDAMYWYRQDPGQGLRLIYYSQIVNDFQKGDIAEGYSVSREKKESFPLTVTSAQKNPTAFYLCASSTVAGELFFGEGSRLTVL.

This rearrangement joins TRBV12-5 to TRBJ2-1; no reliable D call. V was cut by 4 bases and J by 2 bases, with 18 bases left in between. The CDR3 is 17 amino acids. Germline loops: CDR1 LGHNT, CDR2 FRNRAP. The CDR3 DNA reads TGTGCTAGTGGTTCTACGACGAGGAGTATTACCTACAATGAGCAGTTCTTC. Translated, it gives CASGSTTRSITYNEQFF.

This clone was seen a few times. V gene TRBV29-1 combines with J gene TRBJ2-5; the D call may be TRBD1 or TRBD2 (5 bases each). V was pared by 0 bases and J by 5 bases, with 13 bases between. Germline loops: CDR1 SQVTM, CDR2 ANQGSEA. There are 14 residues in the CDR3. The CDR3 DNA reads TGCAGCGTTGAAGATACGCGGTGGGGGGAGACCCAGTACTTC. This translates into CSVEDTRWGETQYF.

J is TRBJ1-2 and V is TRBV13; 12 positions match TRBD1. The CDR3 has 15 residues. The J segment lost 8 bases and the V segment lost 5 bases, leaving 9 bases of the junction unmatched. The germline CDR1 and CDR2 sequences are PRHDT and FYEKMQ (reference sequence). As DNA, the CDR3 is TGTGCCAGCAGCGCACCGGGACAGGGGGCTCAGGGCTACACCTTC. It specifies CASSAPGQGAQGYTF.